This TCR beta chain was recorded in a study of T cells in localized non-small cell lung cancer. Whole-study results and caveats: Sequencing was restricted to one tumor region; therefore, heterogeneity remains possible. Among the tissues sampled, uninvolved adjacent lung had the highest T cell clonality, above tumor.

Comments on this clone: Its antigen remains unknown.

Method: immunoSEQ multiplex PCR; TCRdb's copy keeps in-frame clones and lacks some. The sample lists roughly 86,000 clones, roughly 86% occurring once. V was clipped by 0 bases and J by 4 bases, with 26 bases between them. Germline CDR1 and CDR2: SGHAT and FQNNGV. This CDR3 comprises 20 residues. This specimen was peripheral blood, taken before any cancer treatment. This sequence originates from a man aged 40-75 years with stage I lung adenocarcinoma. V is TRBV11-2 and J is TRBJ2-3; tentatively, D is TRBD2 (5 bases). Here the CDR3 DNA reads TGTGCCAGCAGCTTAGATATAGGACTGCAAAGGATCACTTACTCAGATACGCAGTATTTT. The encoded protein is CASSLDIGLQRITYSDTQYF.